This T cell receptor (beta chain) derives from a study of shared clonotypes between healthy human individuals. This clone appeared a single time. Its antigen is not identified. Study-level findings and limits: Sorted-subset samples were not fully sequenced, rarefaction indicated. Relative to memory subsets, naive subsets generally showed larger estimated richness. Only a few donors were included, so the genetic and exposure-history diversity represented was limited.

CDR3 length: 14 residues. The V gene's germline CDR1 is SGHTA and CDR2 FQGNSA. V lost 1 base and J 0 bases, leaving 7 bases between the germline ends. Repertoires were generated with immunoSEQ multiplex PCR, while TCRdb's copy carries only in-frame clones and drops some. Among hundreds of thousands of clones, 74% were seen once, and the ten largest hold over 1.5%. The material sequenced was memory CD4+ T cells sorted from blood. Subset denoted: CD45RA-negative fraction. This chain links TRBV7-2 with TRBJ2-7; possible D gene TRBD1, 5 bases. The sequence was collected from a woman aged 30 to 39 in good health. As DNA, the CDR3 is TGTGCCAGCAGCTTAGAGACAGCCTCCTACGAGCAGTACTTC. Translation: CASSLETASYEQYF.